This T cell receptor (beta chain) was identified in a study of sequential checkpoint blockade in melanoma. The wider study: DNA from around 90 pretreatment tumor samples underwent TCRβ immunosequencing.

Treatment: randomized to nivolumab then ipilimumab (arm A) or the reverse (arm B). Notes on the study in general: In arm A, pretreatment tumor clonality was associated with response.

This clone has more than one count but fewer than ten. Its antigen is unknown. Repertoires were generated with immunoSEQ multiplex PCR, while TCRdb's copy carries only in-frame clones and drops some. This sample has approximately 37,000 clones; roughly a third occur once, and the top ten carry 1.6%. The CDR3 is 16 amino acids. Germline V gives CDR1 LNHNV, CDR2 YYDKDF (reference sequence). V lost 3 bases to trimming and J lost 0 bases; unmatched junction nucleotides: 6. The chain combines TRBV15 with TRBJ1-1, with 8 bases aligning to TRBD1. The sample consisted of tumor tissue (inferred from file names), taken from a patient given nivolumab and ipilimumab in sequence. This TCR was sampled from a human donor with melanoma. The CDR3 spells CATSSPARGLNTEAFF. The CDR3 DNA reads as TGTGCCACCAGCAGTCCTGCCAGGGGGCTGAACACTGAAGCTTTCTTT.